This TCR beta chain was sequenced during a study of blood T cell repertoires in COVID-19. Method: immunoSEQ multiplex PCR; TCRdb's copy keeps in-frame clones and lacks some. The sample lists more than 250,000 clones, around 90% occurring once. The germline V and J ends were trimmed by 3 bases and 5 bases, with 21 bases remaining between them. The germline V gene encodes CDR1 WSHSY and CDR2 SAAADI. This CDR3 has 17 residues. Assignments of participants to cohorts depended upon their own reported clinical history. Sample: PBMCs or T cells enriched from blood (not recorded which). The V call is TRBV10-2, the J call TRBJ2-3, with D tentatively TRBD2 (6 bases). The source is a woman aged 18-29 years with acute COVID-19. CDR3 sequence (DNA): TGCGCCAGCAGTGATTCATATTCGGGGGAGTCGGGAGATACGCAGTATTTT. Translating gives CASSDSYSGESGDTQYF.